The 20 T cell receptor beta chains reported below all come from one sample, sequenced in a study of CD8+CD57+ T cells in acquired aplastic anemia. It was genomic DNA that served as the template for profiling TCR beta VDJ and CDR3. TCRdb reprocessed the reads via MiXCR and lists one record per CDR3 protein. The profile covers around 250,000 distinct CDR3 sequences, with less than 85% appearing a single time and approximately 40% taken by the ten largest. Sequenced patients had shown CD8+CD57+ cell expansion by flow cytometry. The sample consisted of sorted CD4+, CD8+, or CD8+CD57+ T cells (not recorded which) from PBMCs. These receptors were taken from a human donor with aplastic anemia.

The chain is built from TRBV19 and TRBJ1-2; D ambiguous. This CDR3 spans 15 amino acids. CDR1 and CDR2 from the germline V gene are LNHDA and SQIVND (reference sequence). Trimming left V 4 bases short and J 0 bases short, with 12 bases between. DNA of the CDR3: TGTGCCAGTAGTAGTAAAGGGCGGTCTAACTATGGCTACACCTTC. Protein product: CASSSKGRSNYGYTF.

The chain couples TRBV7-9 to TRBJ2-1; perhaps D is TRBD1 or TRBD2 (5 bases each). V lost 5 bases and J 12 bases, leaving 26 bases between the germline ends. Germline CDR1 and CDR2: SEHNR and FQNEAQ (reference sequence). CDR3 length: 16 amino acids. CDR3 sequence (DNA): TGTGCCAGCAGCCTAGGGCAGGGAACCGGGGAGCTGGTGCAGTTCTTC. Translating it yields CASSLGQGTGELVQFF.

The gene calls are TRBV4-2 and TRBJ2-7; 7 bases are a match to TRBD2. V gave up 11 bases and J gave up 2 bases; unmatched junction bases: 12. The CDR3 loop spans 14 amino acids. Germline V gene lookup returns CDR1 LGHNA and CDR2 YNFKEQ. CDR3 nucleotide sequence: TGTGCCCTGAAGGTGGGGGGGTCGGCCTACGAGCAGTACTTC. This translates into CALKVGGSAYEQYF.

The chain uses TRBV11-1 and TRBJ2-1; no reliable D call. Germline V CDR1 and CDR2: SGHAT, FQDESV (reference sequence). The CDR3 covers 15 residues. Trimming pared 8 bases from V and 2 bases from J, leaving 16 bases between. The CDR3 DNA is TGTGCCAGCTCAAGACATAGCAGCGCCTACAATGAGCAGTTCTTC. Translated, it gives CASSRHSSAYNEQFF.

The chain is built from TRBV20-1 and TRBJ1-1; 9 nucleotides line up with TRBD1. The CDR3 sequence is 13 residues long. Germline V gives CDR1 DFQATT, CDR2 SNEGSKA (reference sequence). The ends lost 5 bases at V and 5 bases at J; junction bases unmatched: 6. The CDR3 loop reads CSAQTGGGTEAFF. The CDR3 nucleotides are TGCAGTGCTCAGACAGGGGGAGGTACTGAAGCTTTCTTT.

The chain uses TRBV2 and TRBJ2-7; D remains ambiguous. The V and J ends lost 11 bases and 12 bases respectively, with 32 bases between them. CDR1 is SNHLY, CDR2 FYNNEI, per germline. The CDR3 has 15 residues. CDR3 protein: CAGSDGSSRAYDLYF. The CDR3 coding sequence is TGTGCCGGGTCTGATGGTAGCTCCCGGGCCTACGACCTGTACTTC.

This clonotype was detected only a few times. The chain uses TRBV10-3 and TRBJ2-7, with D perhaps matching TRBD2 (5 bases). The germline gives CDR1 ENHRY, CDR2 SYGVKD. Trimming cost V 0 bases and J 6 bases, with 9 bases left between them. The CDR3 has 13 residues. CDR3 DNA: TGTGCCATCAGTGAGTCGAAGAGGGCCGAGCAGTACTTC. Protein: CAISESKRAEQYF.

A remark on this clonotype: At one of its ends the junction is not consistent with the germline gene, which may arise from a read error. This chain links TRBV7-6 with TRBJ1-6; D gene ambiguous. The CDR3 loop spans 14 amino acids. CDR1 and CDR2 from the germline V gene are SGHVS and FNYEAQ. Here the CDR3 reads CASSHESDTYHEQF. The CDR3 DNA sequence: TGTGCCAGCAGCCATGAGAGCGATACCTACCATGAGCAGTTT. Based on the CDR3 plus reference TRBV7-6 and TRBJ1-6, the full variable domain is GAGVSQSPRYKVTKRGQDVALRCDPISGHVSLYWYRQALGQGPEFLTYFNYEAQQDKSGLPNDRFSAERPEGSISTLTIQRTEQRDSAMYRCASSHESDTYHEQFGNGTRLTVT.

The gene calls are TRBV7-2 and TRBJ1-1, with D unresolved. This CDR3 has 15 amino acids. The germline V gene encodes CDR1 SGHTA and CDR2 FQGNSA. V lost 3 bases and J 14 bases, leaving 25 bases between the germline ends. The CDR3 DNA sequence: TGTGCCAGCAGCTTTCAAAGAAGCGGGAACACTGATGAGTTCTTT. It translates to CASSFQRSGNTDEFF.

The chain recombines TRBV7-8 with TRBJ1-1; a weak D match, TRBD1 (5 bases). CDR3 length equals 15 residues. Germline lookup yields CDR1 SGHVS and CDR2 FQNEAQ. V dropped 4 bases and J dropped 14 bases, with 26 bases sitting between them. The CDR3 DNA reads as TGTGCCAGCAGCTCCCATCCAAGACAGACCACCCTAGCCTTCTTT. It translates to CASSSHPRQTTLAFF.

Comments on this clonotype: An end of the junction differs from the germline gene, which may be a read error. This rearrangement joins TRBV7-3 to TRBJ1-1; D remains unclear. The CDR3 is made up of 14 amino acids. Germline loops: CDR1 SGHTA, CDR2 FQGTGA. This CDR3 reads CASSLVPGEMVFGF. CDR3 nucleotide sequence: TGTGCCAGCAGCTTAGTACCCGGGGAGATGGTTTTTGGATTT.

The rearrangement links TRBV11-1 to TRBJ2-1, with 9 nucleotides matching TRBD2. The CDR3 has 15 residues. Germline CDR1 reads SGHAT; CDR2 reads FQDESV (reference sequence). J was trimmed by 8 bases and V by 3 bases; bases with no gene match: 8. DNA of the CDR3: TGTGCCAGCAGCTTCGGCGGGGGGGCCTTCCATGAGCAGTTCTTC. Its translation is CASSFGGGAFHEQFF.

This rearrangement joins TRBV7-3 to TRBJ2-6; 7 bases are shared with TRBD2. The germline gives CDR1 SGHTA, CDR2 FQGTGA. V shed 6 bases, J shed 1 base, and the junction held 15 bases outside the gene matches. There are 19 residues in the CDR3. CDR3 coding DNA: TGTGCCAGCAGTATAACGTCGGGGGGAGGCATGTCTGGGGCCAACGTCCTGACTTTC. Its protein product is CASSITSGGGMSGANVLTF.

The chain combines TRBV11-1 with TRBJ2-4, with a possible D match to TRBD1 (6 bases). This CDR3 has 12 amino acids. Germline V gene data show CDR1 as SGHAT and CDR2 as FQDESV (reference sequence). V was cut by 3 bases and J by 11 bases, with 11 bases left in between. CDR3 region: CASSLDSYVQYF. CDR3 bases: TGTGCCAGCAGCTTGGACAGCTACGTTCAGTACTTC.

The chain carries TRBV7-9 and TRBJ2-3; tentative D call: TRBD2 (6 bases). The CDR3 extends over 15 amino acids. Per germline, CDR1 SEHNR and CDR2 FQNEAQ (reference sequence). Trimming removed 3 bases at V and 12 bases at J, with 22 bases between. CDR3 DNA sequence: TGTGCCAGCAGCTTTCAAAGAGGCGGGGCGGACGCTCAGTATTTT. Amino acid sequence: CASSFQRGGADAQYF.

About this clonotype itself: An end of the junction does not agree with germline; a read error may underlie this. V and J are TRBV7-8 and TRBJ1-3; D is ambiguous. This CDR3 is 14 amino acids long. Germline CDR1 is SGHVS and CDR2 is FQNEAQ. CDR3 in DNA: TGTGCCAGCAGCTTCAGGAGATCTGGAAGCACCATATATTTT. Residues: CASSFRRSGSTIYF. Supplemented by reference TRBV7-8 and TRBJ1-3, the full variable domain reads GAGVSQSPRYKVAKRGQDVALRCDPISGHVSLFWYQQALGQGPEFLTYFQNEAQLDKSGLPSDRFFAERPEGSVSTLKIQRTQQEDSAVYLCASSFRRSGSTIYFGEGSWLTVV.

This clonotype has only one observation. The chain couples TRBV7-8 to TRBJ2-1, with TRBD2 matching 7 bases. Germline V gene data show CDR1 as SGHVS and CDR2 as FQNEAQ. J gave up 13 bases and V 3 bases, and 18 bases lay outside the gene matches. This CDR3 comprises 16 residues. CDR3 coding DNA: TGTGCCAGCAGCTTTCCGGGAGGTCGCGGGAGCCAGTATCAGTTCTTC. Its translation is CASSFPGGRGSQYQFF.

As DNA, the CDR3 is TGTGCCAGCAGCTTAGCGGGAGAGTACGAGCAGTACGTC. Its protein product is CASSLAGEYEQYV. This sequence joins TRBV11-2 and TRBJ2-7, with D possibly matching TRBD2 (6 bases). Germline-derived CDR1 and CDR2 are SGHAT and FQNNGV. V lost 1 base and J lost 4, with 8 bases in between. The CDR3 has 13 residues.

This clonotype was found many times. The CDR3 is CASSLEPTPYYEQFF. The CDR3, as DNA: TGTGCCAGCAGCTTAGAACCAACACCGTACTATGAGCAGTTCTTC. The chain is built from TRBV7-9 and TRBJ2-1; D unclear. V was cut by 1 base and J by 8 bases, with 15 bases left in between. Germline-derived CDR1 and CDR2 are SEHNR and FQNEAQ (reference sequence). The CDR3 runs to 15 residues.

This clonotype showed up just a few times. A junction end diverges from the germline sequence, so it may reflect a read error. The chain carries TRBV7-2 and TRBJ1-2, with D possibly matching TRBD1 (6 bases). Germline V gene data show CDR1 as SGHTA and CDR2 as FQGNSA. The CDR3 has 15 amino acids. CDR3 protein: CASSLTGGADYGHSF. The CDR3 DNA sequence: TGTGCCAGCAGCTTGACTGGGGGCGCCGACTATGGCCACTCCTTC.